The 27 T cell receptor beta chains in this list originate from one sample, sequenced in a study of T cells in Graves' hyperthyroidism and ophthalmopathy (dated by TCRdb to 2018 to 2020). Libraries were made using multiplex PCR. Instrument on record: Illumina HiSeq 2000. The TCR beta CDR3 regions were amplified from RNA transcripts. The TCR CDR3 was subjected to a first round of RT-PCR using the HTBI primer set and the Qiagen OneStep RT-PCR kit. TCRdb reprocessed the public reads (quality trimming at Q25 with fastp, clone calling with MiXCR) and kept in-frame beta chains. Rows are combined by CDR3 protein, so each entry shows the most common genes and DNA. Across this sample there are approximately 330,000 distinct CDR3 sequences, with 15% to 20% seen only once. The ten most abundant clones make up less than 65% of the sample. Sequencing input: blood. These receptors were taken from a woman aged 45-65 years with Graves' hyperthyroidism.

This clonotype was detected only a few times. The V gene is TRBV30, the J gene TRBJ2-1, with D perhaps being TRBD1 or TRBD2 (5 bases each). Trimming removed 8 bases from V and 10 bases from J, with 18 bases in between. CDR1 is GTSNPN, CDR2 SVGIG, per germline (reference sequence). This CDR3 comprises 12 residues. Here the CDR3 reads CALFPGAREQFF. The CDR3 bases are TGTGCCCTTTTCCCCGGGGCGCGGGAGCAGTTCTTC.

Ten or more counts support this clonotype. V gene TRBV24-1 combines with J gene TRBJ2-1; TRBD2 matches 13 bases. This CDR3 spans 15 amino acids. Trimming took 0 bases from V and 9 from J; bases not matched to a gene: 1. CDR1 is KGHDR, CDR2 SFDVKD, per germline. The CDR3: CATSDLTSGRGEQFF. CDR3 nucleotide sequence: TGTGCCACCAGTGATTTGACTAGCGGGAGGGGTGAGCAGTTCTTC.

This clonotype was detected ten times or more. The J gene is TRBJ1-2, the V gene TRBV7-8; 8 bases align to TRBD1. The CDR3 spans 15 residues. The ends lost 0 bases at V and 4 bases at J; junction bases unmatched: 4. CDR1 is SGHVS and CDR2 is FQNEAQ in the germline V gene. CDR3 bases: TGTGCCAGCAGCTTAGCGAGGGACAGGAGCTATGGCTACACCTTC. Amino acid sequence: CASSLARDRSYGYTF.

This clonotype has a count of ten or more. The chain uses TRBV11-2 and TRBJ2-5, with TRBD1 matching over 8 bases. Looked up from germline, CDR1 is SGHAT and CDR2 is FQNNGV. This CDR3 contains 14 residues. After removal of 5 bases from V and 3 bases from J, the junction contained 5 bases not matched to a gene. DNA of the CDR3: TGTGCCAGCAGCCTGACAGGGGTGGAAGAGACCCAGTACTTC. Its protein is CASSLTGVEETQYF.

In this sample, this clonotype turned up once. The chain uses TRBV6-1 and TRBJ2-3; D not resolved. This CDR3 is built from 13 residues. Trimming removed 6 bases from V and 4 bases from J, with 11 bases in between. Germline CDR1 reads MNHNS; CDR2 reads SASEGT. The CDR3 here is CASSRETADTQYF. In DNA, the CDR3 is TGTGCCAGCAGCCGAGAGACCGCAGATACGCAGTATTTT.

J is TRBJ1-2 and V is TRBV19; 7 bases line up with TRBD1. CDR3 length: 13 residues. CDR1 and CDR2 from the germline V gene are LNHDA and SQIVND (reference sequence). V was pared by 8 bases and J by 1 base, with 4 bases of the junction left unmatched. The CDR3 loop reads CASLTGFNYGYTF. DNA for the CDR3: TGTGCCAGTCTGACAGGGTTTAACTATGGCTACACCTTC.

This sequence joins TRBV20-1 and TRBJ1-4; D is unclear. With 6 bases removed from V and 1 base from J, the gap between germline ends came to 12 bases. Germline CDR1 DFQATT, CDR2 SNEGSKA (reference sequence). This CDR3 contains 14 residues. The CDR3 region is CSAAGVQTNEKLFF. CDR3 DNA: TGCAGTGCGGCCGGGGTGCAAACTAATGAAAAACTGTTTTTT.

This rearrangement joins TRBV5-1 to TRBJ1-3; 9 bases match TRBD1. Trimming removed 4 bases from V and 4 bases from J; junction bases left unmatched: 6. Germline V gene data show CDR1 as SGHRS and CDR2 as YFSETQ. The CDR3 is 15 amino acids. CDR3 sequence: CASSLRQGDGNTIYF. In nucleotides, the CDR3 is TGCGCCAGCAGCCTAAGACAGGGGGACGGAAACACCATATATTTT.

This clonotype appeared many times. This chain links TRBV5-1 with TRBJ2-3; 7 bases are a match to TRBD2. The CDR3 consists of 14 residues. Per germline, CDR1 SGHRS and CDR2 YFSETQ. V lost 3 bases to trimming and J lost 6 bases; unmatched junction nucleotides: 7. The CDR3: CASSSAGADDTQYF. In DNA, the CDR3 is TGCGCCAGCAGCTCGGCGGGAGCGGATGATACGCAGTATTTT.

This clonotype was recorded at least ten times. V gene TRBV5-8 combines with J gene TRBJ1-1; D gene uncertain. The CDR3 has 13 amino acids. The V end lost 0 bases, the J end lost 8 bases, and 11 bases lay between the germline ends. Germline assignment: CDR1 SGHTS and CDR2 YDEGEE. In DNA form, the CDR3 reads TGTGCCAGCAGCTTGGCGGCTGGAGGAGAAGCTTTCTTT. This codes for CASSLAAGGEAFF. The variable domain in full, with the rest retrieved from reference TRBV5-8 and TRBJ1-1, is EAGVTQSPTHLIKTRGQQATLRCSPISGHTSVYWYQQALGLGLQFLLWYDEGEERNRGNFPPRFSGRQFPNYSSELNVNALELEDSALYLCASSLAAGGEAFFGQGTRLTVV.

This clonotype has ten or more counts. This chain links TRBV30 with TRBJ1-4; D is ambiguous. Trimming cost V 2 bases and J 8 bases, with 18 bases left between them. This CDR3 has 15 residues. CDR1 and CDR2 from the germline V gene are GTSNPN and SVGIG (reference sequence). The CDR3 DNA follows: TGTGCCTGGAGTCCTCTCGCGGGGTTAGACGAAAAACTGTTTTTT. Amino acid sequence: CAWSPLAGLDEKLFF. Filled out from reference TRBV30 and TRBJ1-4, the complete variable domain reads SQTIHQWPATLVQPVGSPLSLECTVEGTSNPNLYWYRQAAGRGLQLLFYSVGIGQISSEVPQNLSASRPQDRQFILSSKKLLLSDSGFYLCAWSPLAGLDEKLFFGSGTQLSVL.

The chain is built from TRBV20-1 and TRBJ1-6, with D perhaps matching TRBD1 (5 bases). The CDR3 extends over 15 amino acids. Looked up from germline, CDR1 is DFQATT and CDR2 is SNEGSKA (reference sequence). Trimming removed 0 bases from V and 6 bases from J, with 12 bases in between. CDR3 protein: CSARDRGSVNSPLHF. As DNA, the CDR3 is TGCAGTGCTAGAGATCGGGGGTCGGTTAATTCACCCCTCCACTTT.

This clonotype was observed at least ten times. The genes are TRBV3-1 and TRBJ1-1; D gene ambiguous. From germline, CDR1 is LGHDT and CDR2 YNNKEL (reference sequence). V was shortened by 4 bases and J by 11 bases, with 14 bases between the two germline ends. This CDR3 contains 12 residues. CDR3 DNA sequence: TGTGCCAGCAGCCGCACCGGGAGAAATGCTTTCTTT. Translation gives CASSRTGRNAFF. Full variable domain (missing parts from reference TRBV3-1 and TRBJ1-1): DTAVSQTPKYLVTQMGNDKSIKCEQNLGHDTMYWYKQDSKKFLKIMFSYNNKELIINETVPNRFSPKSPDKAHLNLHINSLELGDSAVYFCASSRTGRNAFFGQGTRLTVV.

The table lists this clonotype with a few counts. The chain links TRBV5-1 to TRBJ2-6; no reliable D call. CDR1 is SGHRS, CDR2 YFSETQ, per germline. The V end lost 0 bases, the J end lost 2 bases, and 15 bases lay between the germline ends. The CDR3 spans 18 residues. The CDR3 spells CASSLAEDTVAGANVLTF. In DNA form, the CDR3 reads TGCGCCAGCAGCTTGGCCGAAGACACGGTGGCTGGGGCCAACGTCCTGACTTTC.

In this sample, this clonotype turned up many times. The chain uses TRBV28 and TRBJ1-2; D is possibly TRBD1 (6 bases). The CDR3 extends over 14 amino acids. V shed 3 bases and J shed 4 bases, with 12 bases lying between them. Germline CDR1 is MDHEN and CDR2 is SYDVKM. The CDR3 DNA follows: TGTGCCAGCAGTTTGGGGGCGTCGATCTATGGCTACACCTTC. Translating gives CASSLGASIYGYTF.

This clonotype appeared many times. The chain employs TRBV5-1 and TRBJ1-1; D is uncertain. Per the germline V gene, CDR1 is SGHRS and CDR2 is YFSETQ. The CDR3 covers 15 residues. V was cut by 5 bases and J by 0 bases, with 14 bases left in between. The CDR3 bases are TGCGCCAGCAGGGAAACCGGACGGCTGAACACTGAAGCTTTCTTT. Its protein is CASRETGRLNTEAFF.

The J gene is TRBJ2-5, the V gene TRBV2; 8 bases line up with TRBD1. J gave up 5 bases and V 8 bases, and 13 bases lay outside the gene matches. This CDR3 is built from 15 residues. Germline V gene data show CDR1 as SNHLY and CDR2 as FYNNEI. Here the CDR3 reads CASAAGGQGYETQYF. The CDR3 DNA reads TGTGCCAGCGCCGCGGGCGGACAGGGATATGAGACCCAGTACTTC.

This clonotype showed up many times. The chain carries TRBV20-1 and TRBJ2-2, with D possibly matching TRBD1 (5 bases). The CDR3 contains 13 residues. Germline loops: CDR1 DFQATT, CDR2 SNEGSKA (reference sequence). Trimming left V 5 bases short and J 0 bases short, with 7 bases between. The CDR3 reads CSAPQANTGELFF. The CDR3 DNA reads as TGCAGTGCTCCACAGGCGAACACCGGGGAGCTGTTTTTT.

This clonotype was seen repeatedly, ten times or more. This rearrangement joins TRBV24-1 to TRBJ2-1; D perhaps matches TRBD2 (7 bases). This CDR3 spans 22 amino acids. Trimming left V 3 bases short and J 0 bases short, with 29 bases between. In germline, CDR1 is KGHDR, CDR2 SFDVKD. The CDR3 here is CATSDGAERGGPLQSSYNEQFF. The CDR3 DNA reads TGTGCCACCAGTGATGGCGCGGAAAGGGGGGGGCCACTACAAAGCTCCTACAATGAGCAGTTCTTC.

V is TRBV20-1 and J is TRBJ2-1; D possibly corresponds to TRBD2 (6 bases). The V and J ends lost 1 base and 8 bases respectively, with 12 bases between them. Germline assignment: CDR1 DFQATT and CDR2 SNEGSKA (reference sequence). The CDR3 runs 13 residues. CDR3 in DNA: TGCAGTGCTAGAGTTCTCAGGGAGGATGAGCAGTTCTTC. It encodes CSARVLREDEQFF.

This clonotype was found many times. The chain has TRBV3-1 and TRBJ1-1, with D possibly matching TRBD1 (5 bases). Germline V gene data show CDR1 as LGHDT and CDR2 as YNNKEL (reference sequence). This CDR3 is built from 14 residues. Deletions cut 3 bases from V and 4 bases from J, with 12 bases between. CDR3 in amino acids: CASSQVGRGTEAFF. The CDR3 coding sequence is TGTGCCAGCAGCCAGGTAGGGAGGGGCACTGAAGCTTTCTTT.

The rearrangement joins TRBV28 to TRBJ2-1; 14 bases align to TRBD2. The germline V gene encodes CDR1 MDHEN and CDR2 SYDVKM. The CDR3 totals 16 residues. Unmatched junction bases numbered 5, after V lost 5 bases and J lost 5 bases. The CDR3 region is CASSMGLAGAHNEQFF. CDR3 DNA sequence: TGTGCCAGCAGTATGGGACTAGCGGGAGCCCACAATGAGCAGTTCTTC.

This clonotype was counted many times. This chain joins TRBV5-6 and TRBJ2-7; D is unresolved. V lost 2 bases and J 4 bases, leaving 7 bases between the germline ends. The CDR3 contains 12 residues. Germline V gene lookup returns CDR1 SGHDT and CDR2 YYEEEE. Written as DNA, the CDR3 is TGTGCCAGCAGCTTCGGATTGTACGAGCAGTACTTC. Translating gives CASSFGLYEQYF.

This clonotype was detected ten times or more. The V and J genes are TRBV20-1 and TRBJ1-1; the D is unclear. The CDR3 is 12 residues long. In germline, CDR1 is DFQATT, CDR2 SNEGSKA (reference sequence). Deletions cut 3 bases from V and 1 base from J, with 6 bases between. CDR3 nucleotides: TGCAGTGCTAGCTGGGGGAACACTGAAGCTTTCTTT. This encodes CSASWGNTEAFF.

This rearrangement joins TRBV9 to TRBJ2-3; TRBD1 might be the D (5 bases). CDR1 and CDR2 (germline): SGDLS, YYNGEE. This CDR3 spans 14 amino acids. Trimming stripped 0 bases from V and 6 bases from J, with 11 bases between. CDR3 region: CASSVASGLDTQYF. DNA of the CDR3: TGTGCCAGCAGCGTAGCTTCAGGGTTGGATACGCAGTATTTT.

This clonotype was picked up a small number of times. This chain connects TRBV6-5 to TRBJ2-1, with D possibly being TRBD1 (6 bases). Germline CDR1 and CDR2: MNHEY and SVGAGI. V lost 2 bases and J lost 0, with 8 bases in between. This CDR3 contains 15 residues. The CDR3: CASSYGQFSYNEQFF. In DNA, the CDR3 is TGTGCCAGCAGTTACGGACAGTTCTCCTACAATGAGCAGTTCTTC.

This clonotype appeared many times. The chain combines TRBV12-3 or TRBV12-4 with TRBJ2-7; 7 nucleotides match TRBD2. Trimming took 5 bases from V and 0 from J; bases not matched to a gene: 4. The CDR3 sequence is 14 residues long. This CDR3 is CASSLGGSSYEQYV. The CDR3 region has the DNA TGTGCCAGCAGTCTGGGGGGGTCCTCCTACGAGCAGTACGTC.